One and the same sample provided the 2 T cell receptor beta chains below, sequenced in a study of spatial heterogeneity in lung cancer. TCRdb reprocessed the 5' RACE reads via MiXCR and lists one record per CDR3 protein. This sample has 3,000 or so distinct CDR3 sequences, with about 20% found just once. Time point given: blood at routine non-recurrence follow-up after resection. The sequencing used PBMCs, collected at follow-up. The receptors here all came from a male donor with early-stage non-small cell lung cancer.

The chain combines TRBV7-3 with TRBJ2-3; D is unclear. Germline loops: CDR1 SGHTA, CDR2 FQGTGA. The CDR3 contains 13 residues. The V end was cut by 0 bases, the J end by 3 bases, with 4 bases between. This chain's CDR3 is CASSLTGTDTQYF. In nucleotides, the CDR3 is TGTGCCAGCAGCTTAACAGGGACAGATACGCAGTATTTT.

This clonotype has only a few counts. V gene TRBV12-3 or TRBV12-4 combines with J gene TRBJ1-1; maybe TRBD1 (6 bases). The CDR3 is 14 amino acids. Trimming cost V 1 base and J 4 bases, with 10 bases left between them. The CDR3 is CASSLVGGGTEAFF. CDR3 sequence (DNA): TGTGCCAGCAGTTTAGTAGGGGGTGGCACTGAAGCTTTCTTT.